This TCR beta chain was captured by sequencing in a study of T cells after yellow fever vaccination. TCRdb processed the 5' RACE reads anew with MiXCR; each CDR3 protein has one entry. The sample shows around 610,000 distinct CDR3 sequences, approximately 13% of them seen only once. Germline lookup yields CDR1 MNHEY and CDR2 SMNVEV (reference sequence). This CDR3 has 12 amino acids. The V end was cut by 3 bases, the J end by 4 bases, with 6 bases between. This clonotype has at least ten counts. The rearrangement links TRBV27 to TRBJ1-1; unclear D gene. The input for sequencing was PBMCs, taken on the day of the yellow fever booster vaccination. The receptor was derived from a man younger than 40 who received the YFV17D yellow fever vaccine. The CDR3 DNA reads as TGTGCCAGCAGTTTTCTCGGCACTGAAGCTTTCTTT. Encoded protein: CASSFLGTEAFF.